This T cell receptor beta chain originates from a study of cytomegalovirus exposure and HLA in healthy donors. CDR1 and CDR2 (germline): SEHNR, FQNEAQ (reference sequence). This CDR3 contains 13 residues. V was cut by 3 bases and J by 0 bases, with 4 bases left in between. A multiplex PCR was run with 60 Vbeta primers and 13 Jbeta primers. The table came from immunoSEQ multiplex PCR; TCRdb's copy has only in-frame clones and leaves some out. This table holds over 130,000 clones, roughly 76% found once. Broader study findings: The dataset shows that most TCR sequences were rare, while some public TCRs occurred in many donors. DRB1 showed the most TCR associations and HLA-C the fewest in a later analysis, as rates varied by HLA locus. Later analysis demonstrated an association between a missense DCLRE1C variant and TCR beta V- and J-gene trimming. Later, an analysis showed that TCR beta chains associated with HLA were more clonally expanded than others that were equally common.

This clone came up a few times. The target antigen is unknown. Sequencing was performed on PBMCs. The chain uses TRBV7-9 and TRBJ2-3; no clear D gene. The TCR was taken from a female donor in good health and CMV-seronegative. The CDR3 here is CASSFHSTDTQYF. The CDR3 nucleotides are TGTGCCAGCAGCTTCCATAGCACAGATACGCAGTATTTT.